The next 27 T cell receptor beta chains were all read from a single sample in a study of T cells in women clearing cervical HPV infection. Clones were sequenced by immunoSEQ multiplex PCR, and TCRdb holds only the in-frame ones, with some missing. The listing contains roughly 38,000 clones. Sequenced material: blood buffy coat. The receptors shown here come from a woman aged 18-69 years with a cervical HPV16 infection that either progressed to CIN3+ or cleared (not recorded which).

As regards this clone: The read ends 3 residues shy of where the CDR3 ends; the end is completed using the germline J gene. The J gene is TRBJ2-7, the V gene TRBV20-1; D is undetermined. CDR1 is DFQATT, CDR2 SNEGSKA, per germline (reference sequence). V was trimmed by 4 bases and J by 0 bases, leaving 13 bases between them. The CDR3 length is 14 residues. CDR3 DNA, as far as it was read: TGCAGTGCTATTCCACGGTTTTTCTCCTACGAG. Encoded protein: CSAIPRFFSYE. The full CDR3 is CSAIPRFFSYEQYF.

Turning to this clone: Read coverage stops 3 residues before the CDR3 terminus; the germline J gene supplies the remainder. The rearrangement joins TRBV18 to TRBJ2-7; tentatively, D is TRBD1 (6 bases). The CDR3 extends over 15 amino acids. Between the trimmed V and J ends, which lost 2 bases and 4 bases, there was a span of 15 bases. Germline values: CDR1 KGHSH, CDR2 LQKENI. The sequenced CDR3 bases are TGTGCCAGCTCACCAAGTTGGGGGCTGATTTACGAG. Translation: CASSPSWGLIYE. The entire CDR3 reads CASSPSWGLIYEQYF.

Worth noting for this clone: The CDR3 end lies 3 residues beyond the end of the read and is filled in from the germline J gene. The V call is TRBV2, the J call TRBJ2-2; possibly TRBD1 or TRBD2 for D (5 bases each). The CDR3 extends over 15 amino acids. V shed 8 bases and J shed 2 bases, with 15 bases lying between them. Germline V gene lookup returns CDR1 SNHLY and CDR2 FYNNEI. The sequenced CDR3 bases are TGTGCCAGCTCAGGGAGAAGGTTCAACACCGGGGAG. Protein sequence: CASSGRRFNTGE. Given in full, the CDR3 is CASSGRRFNTGELFF.

Of note for this clone: Read sequence stops 3 residues before the CDR3 end, and the germline J gene provides the missing end. This rearrangement joins TRBV7-8 to TRBJ1-5; a possible D gene is TRBD1 (6 bases). Germline assignment: CDR1 SGHVS and CDR2 FQNEAQ. V was clipped by 2 bases and J by 5 bases, with 7 bases between them. The CDR3 has 13 amino acids. The covered CDR3 bases are TGTGCCAGCAGCTTACAGGGGCATCAGCCC. It translates to CASSLQGHQP. The entire CDR3 protein is CASSLQGHQPQHF.

Turning to this clone: The read halts 3 residues ahead of the CDR3 end, with the missing end drawn from the germline J gene. The chain joins TRBV7-2 to TRBJ1-2; unclear D gene. Germline V lookup: CDR1 SGHTA, CDR2 FQGNSA. There are 15 residues in the CDR3. V lost 1 base and J lost 4, with 13 bases in between. The CDR3 spells CASSLVGDKFYGYTF. CDR3 DNA, as far as it was read: TGTGCCAGCAGCTTAGTGGGCGACAAGTTCTATGGC. Full variable domain (outside the CDR3, taken from reference TRBV7-2 and TRBJ1-2): GAGVSQSPSNKVTEKGKDVELRCDPISGHTALYWYRQSLGQGLEFLIYFQGNSAPDKSGLPSDRFSAERTGGSVSTLTIQRTQQEDSAVYLCASSLVGDKFYGYTFGSGTRLTVV.

Notes on this clone: The CDR3 extends 3 residues past the end of the read, so its final part is completed from the germline J gene. The V and J genes are TRBV30 and TRBJ2-1, with D perhaps matching TRBD2 (6 bases). The V and J ends lost 1 base and 5 bases respectively, with 6 bases between them. Germline loops: CDR1 GTSNPN, CDR2 SVGIG (reference sequence). The CDR3 length is 12 residues. CDR3 protein: CAWSAGDNEQFF. The CDR3 DNA, read in part, is TGTGCCTGGAGTGCGGGGGACAATGAG.

With respect to this clone: The read ends 3 residues before the CDR3 terminus; that terminus is restored from the germline J gene. The sample contains more than one DNA sequence encoding this CDR3. V gene TRBV7-9 combines with J gene TRBJ2-3, with 11 bases lining up with TRBD2. The CDR3 is made up of 14 amino acids. V was clipped by 9 bases and J by 2 bases; unmatched bases: 4. CDR1 SEHNR and CDR2 FQNEAQ come from the germline V gene (reference sequence). CDR3: CASGTSGNTDTQYF. The part of the CDR3 DNA that was read is TGTGCCAGTGGGACTAGCGGCAACACAGATACG.

To note about this clone: The DNA ends 3 residues before the CDR3 does, and the rest of the CDR3 is filled in from the germline J gene. The chain couples TRBV7-3 to TRBJ2-2; no clear D. CDR1 and CDR2 from the germline V gene are SGHTA and FQGTGA. The CDR3 runs to 15 residues. The CDR3 spells CASSPTGELNSPLFF. Partial CDR3 DNA: TGTGCCAGCAGCCCGACGGGTGAGCTTAATTCACCG.

About this clone itself: The read is 3 residues too short to cover the CDR3 end, so that end is filled in from the germline J gene. The genes are TRBV7-8 and TRBJ1-1; 7 bases agree with TRBD1. CDR3 length: 16 residues. With V trimmed by 2 bases and J by 2 bases, 8 bases remained unmatched. Germline CDR1 reads SGHVS; CDR2 reads FQNEAQ. The CDR3 protein is CASSLRGRQLNTEAFF. The part of the CDR3 DNA that was read is TGTGCCAGCAGCTTAAGGGGGCGGCAACTAAACACTGAA.

Comments on this clone: The read ends 3 residues shy of where the CDR3 ends; the end is completed using the germline J gene. V usage is TRBV6-2 or TRBV6-3 and J usage is TRBJ2-3; maybe TRBD2 (6 bases). The CDR3 is made up of 14 amino acids. The V end lost 2 bases, the J end lost 5 bases, and 11 bases lay between the germline ends. Germline V CDR1 and CDR2: MNHEY, SVGEGT. CDR3 bases read: TGTGCCAGCAGTTACCAGTCTAGCGAAGATACG. Its translation is CASSYQSSEDT. The full-length CDR3 reads as CASSYQSSEDTQYF.

Regarding this clone: The read terminates 3 residues ahead of where the CDR3 ends, so the germline J gene completes it. The chain recombines TRBV5-5 with TRBJ2-7, with D perhaps matching TRBD1 (5 bases). The ends were cut back, 0 bases at V and 4 bases at J, with 11 bases in the middle. This CDR3 has 14 amino acids. Germline lookup yields CDR1 SGHKS and CDR2 YYEKEE (reference sequence). The CDR3 loop is CASSLVWGRYEQYF. The DNA read from the CDR3 is TGTGCCAGCAGCTTGGTGTGGGGCAGGTACGAG.

Concerning this clone itself: The read gets to within 3 residues of the CDR3 end, and the germline J gene fills in the rest. This chain connects TRBV13 to TRBJ2-2; 8 bases are shared with TRBD1. Germline CDR1 is PRHDT and CDR2 is FYEKMQ (reference sequence). The CDR3 covers 15 residues. The DNA read from the CDR3 is TGTGCCAGCAGCCTGCGGACAGGGACGGGTGAAAAG. It encodes CASSLRTGTGEK. The CDR3, in full, reads CASSLRTGTGEKLFF.

On this clone itself: With the read ending 3 residues before the CDR3 end, the germline J gene is used to fill in that end. Within the sample, other DNA sequences also encode this same CDR3. The gene calls are TRBV5-1 and TRBJ2-3, with D possibly TRBD1 on 6 matching bases. Trimming removed 0 bases at V and 2 bases at J, with 13 bases between. This CDR3 comprises 16 residues. Per the germline V gene, CDR1 is SGHRS and CDR2 is YFSETQ. CDR3 bases read: TGCGCCAGCAGCTTGGGGGGACACCCTCTCACAGATACG. It codes for CASSLGGHPLTDT. The entire CDR3 reads CASSLGGHPLTDTQYF.

On this clone itself: The read terminates 3 residues ahead of where the CDR3 ends, so the germline J gene completes it. The chain has TRBV11-2 and TRBJ1-4, with 7 bases aligning to TRBD1. The V segment lost 6 bases and the J segment 2 bases; nucleotides outside the gene matches: 6. The CDR3 is 15 amino acids. The germline gives CDR1 SGHAT, CDR2 FQNNGV. The CDR3 DNA, read in part, is TGTGCCAGCAGTTTCGTGACAGGGACTAATGAAAAA. It translates to CASSFVTGTNEK. The entire CDR3 reads CASSFVTGTNEKLFF.

About this clone: Sequencing ends 3 residues short of the CDR3 end; the germline J gene provides the rest. J is TRBJ2-2 and V is TRBV19; the D gene is possibly TRBD2 (5 bases). The V and J ends lost 4 bases and 1 base respectively, with 7 bases between them. Germline CDR1 is LNHDA and CDR2 is SQIVND (reference sequence). The CDR3 length is 14 residues. The CDR3 sequence: CASSTEGNTGELFF. Incomplete CDR3 DNA: TGTGCCAGTAGTACTGAGGGGAACACCGGGGAG.

Note on this clone: The read falls 3 residues short of the CDR3 end, and the missing part is taken from the germline J gene. The chain combines TRBV4-1 with TRBJ1-1; D is unclear. Germline CDR1 reads MGHRA; CDR2 reads YSYEKL. The CDR3 spans 13 residues. Partial CDR3 DNA: TGCGCCAGCAGCCCCACGAAGGGTAGGGAA. Translation gives CASSPTKGRE. The full CDR3 protein reads CASSPTKGREAFF.

For this clone: The CDR3 extends 3 residues past the end of the read, so its final part is completed from the germline J gene. The rearrangement uses TRBV7-6 and TRBJ2-3, with TRBD2 matching over 12 bases. V lost 1 base and J lost 5; bases outside the gene matches: 7. The CDR3 sequence is 17 residues long. Germline CDR1 and CDR2: SGHVS and FNYEAQ. The part of the CDR3 DNA that was read is TGTGCCAGCAGCTTAGTTCTAGCGGGGGGGCCCGGAGATACG. This sequence encodes CASSLVLAGGPGDT. The complete CDR3 protein is CASSLVLAGGPGDTQYF. The full variable domain, rest sourced from reference TRBV7-6 and TRBJ2-3, is GAGVSQSPRYKVTKRGQDVALRCDPISGHVSLYWYRQALGQGPEFLTYFNYEAQQDKSGLPNDRFSAERPEGSISTLTIQRTEQRDSAMYRCASSLVLAGGPGDTQYFGPGTRLTVL.

As for this clone: The CDR3 end lies 3 residues beyond the end of the read and is filled in from the germline J gene. This chain connects TRBV5-4 to TRBJ2-1; 16 positions agree with TRBD2. Trimming removed 2 bases from V and 7 bases from J; junction bases left unmatched: 3. From germline, CDR1 is SGHNT and CDR2 YYREEE (reference sequence). The length of the CDR3 is 16 residues. The CDR3 bases that were read are TGTGCCAGCAGCTTACCGGGACTAGCGGGGGGGAATGAG. Amino acids: CASSLPGLAGGNE. The whole CDR3 sequence is CASSLPGLAGGNEQFF.

Remarks on this clone: Sequencing ends 3 residues short of the CDR3 end; the germline J gene provides the rest. V is TRBV20-1 and J is TRBJ1-5, with 9 bases aligning to TRBD1. The CDR3 covers 13 residues. Germline CDR1 is DFQATT and CDR2 is SNEGSKA (reference sequence). Trimming cost V 5 bases and J 6 bases; bases outside gene matches: 5. CDR3 bases read: TGCAGTGCTCGGACAGGGGTTCTTCAGCCC. It encodes CSARTGVLQP. The complete CDR3 sequence is CSARTGVLQPQHF.

Note on this clone: The read is 3 residues too short to cover the CDR3 end, so that end is filled in from the germline J gene. The V call is TRBV18, the J call TRBJ2-1; D might be TRBD1 (6 bases). V gave up 4 bases and J gave up 4 bases, with 11 bases separating them. The CDR3 loop spans 14 amino acids. The germline gives CDR1 KGHSH, CDR2 LQKENI. The sequenced part of the CDR3 DNA is TGTGCCAGCTCACTGGGACACCCTTACAATGAG. This translates into CASSLGHPYNE. The whole CDR3 is CASSLGHPYNEQFF.

Remarks on this clone: The read gets to within 3 residues of the CDR3 end, and the germline J gene fills in the rest. V is TRBV10-3 and J is TRBJ1-4; tentative D call: TRBD1 (6 bases). Germline assignment: CDR1 ENHRY and CDR2 SYGVKD. The CDR3 contains 14 residues. V gave up 5 bases and J gave up 6 bases, with 13 bases separating them. CDR3 amino acids: CAISPGTTDEKLFF. CDR3 DNA (partial): TGTGCCATCAGTCCCGGGACAACAGATGAAAAA.

On this clone: The CDR3 extends 3 residues past the end of the read, so its final part is completed from the germline J gene. The J gene is TRBJ1-1, the V gene TRBV2; TRBD1 agrees at 9 bases. The CDR3 totals 15 residues. Per the germline V gene, CDR1 is SNHLY and CDR2 is FYNNEI. The trim removed 5 bases at V and 5 bases at J, leaving 9 bases unmatched. CDR3 region: CASSPNRGRGTEAFF. The part of the CDR3 DNA that was read is TGTGCCAGCAGTCCGAACAGGGGGCGAGGGACTGAA.

CDR3 DNA (partial): TGTGCCTGGACCCAAACGGAGCTAGGGGGT. It encodes CAWTQTELGG. The complete CDR3 sequence is CAWTQTELGGQYF. The chain couples TRBV30 to TRBJ2-4; TRBD1 is a possible D gene (6 bases). The read ends 3 residues early relative to the CDR3; the germline J gene fills the gap. In germline, CDR1 is GTSNPN, CDR2 SVGIG (reference sequence). The CDR3 spans 13 residues. Supplemented by reference TRBV30 and TRBJ2-4, the full variable domain reads SQTIHQWPATLVQPVGSPLSLECTVEGTSNPNLYWYRQAAGRGLQLLFYSVGIGQISSEVPQNLSASRPQDRQFILSSKKLLLSDSGFYLCAWTQTELGGQYFGAGTRLSVL.

A word on this clone: Read coverage stops 3 residues before the CDR3 terminus; the germline J gene supplies the remainder. The J gene is TRBJ2-5, the V gene TRBV7-8; 8 bases map to TRBD2. Trimming at V came to 6 bases and at J to 5 bases, leaving 14 bases not matched to a gene. This CDR3 is built from 16 residues. CDR1 and CDR2 (germline): SGHVS, FQNEAQ. The CDR3 DNA, read in part, is TGTGCCAGCAGTTTTAGCCAGCGGGAGCGATGGGAGACC. Protein: CASSFSQRERWET. The whole CDR3 protein reads CASSFSQRERWETQYF.

With regard to this clone: The read gets to within 3 residues of the CDR3 end, and the germline J gene fills in the rest. This sequence joins TRBV18 and TRBJ2-2; D might be TRBD2 (6 bases). CDR1 and CDR2 (germline): KGHSH, LQKENI. The CDR3 length is 15 residues. The sequenced part of the CDR3 DNA is TGTGCCAGCTCTGATTCTCCGGGACTGATAGAAAAG. This translates into CASSDSPGLIEK. In full, the CDR3 is CASSDSPGLIEKLFF.

Comment on this clone: With the read ending 3 residues before the CDR3 end, the germline J gene is used to fill in that end. The chain uses TRBV7-2 and TRBJ2-7, with a weak D call TRBD1 (6 bases). V lost 5 bases and J lost 3, with 14 bases in between. The CDR3 consists of 14 residues. Per the germline V gene, CDR1 is SGHTA and CDR2 is FQGNSA. The CDR3: CASSGKGGNYEQYF. The CDR3 bases that were read are TGTGCCAGCAGCGGGAAAGGGGGAAACTACGAG.

The covered CDR3 bases are TGCGCCAGCAGCCTTAGCAGCACTAGCGAG. Its protein product is CASSLSSTSE. The entire CDR3 reads CASSLSSTSEQYF. This chain connects TRBV5-1 to TRBJ2-7; D possibly corresponds to TRBD2 (5 bases). Coverage ceases 3 residues before the CDR3 finishes, and the germline J gene fills in the end. This CDR3 is built from 13 residues. Germline CDR1 reads SGHRS; CDR2 reads YFSETQ. V was cut by 4 bases and J by 6 bases, with 14 bases left in between.